A selection of T cell receptor beta chains follows, all from one sample in a study of response to subunit inactivated influenza vaccine. One entry per CDR3 protein results from TCRdb running MiXCR on the RT-PCR reads. The data contain a few hundred thousand distinct CDR3 sequences, 22% of them singletons. The sequenced sample was PBMCs from blood, obtained approximately 22 months after vaccination. All receptors come from a man between 50 and 75 years old who received an inactivated influenza vaccine. CDR3s leave out the opening cysteine and the closing phenylalanine or tryptophan.

v_call: TRBV12-3/TRBV12-4
cdr3_aa: ASSWAGWEYNQPQH

v_call: TRBV7-2
cdr3_aa: ASSLVVGQGSKAF

v_call: TRBV28
cdr3_aa: ASGTSGGSYEQY

v_call: TRBV6-2/TRBV6-3
cdr3_aa: ASSYPEEQY

v_call: TRBV12-2
cdr3_aa: ASRSRQDFSYEQY

v_call: TRBV11-1
cdr3_aa: ASRPLFGGASLFGTQY

v_call: TRBV28
cdr3_aa: ASRFADRGGEGYT

v_call: TRBV14
cdr3_aa: ASSPRGELYNEQF

v_call: TRBV5-1
cdr3_aa: ASRKPGDSYNEQF

v_call: TRBV27
cdr3_aa: ASTHQPQGGPDTQY

v_call: TRBV6-2/TRBV6-3
cdr3_aa: ASNGQGSGELF

v_call: TRBV6-6
cdr3_aa: ASNEGGRPEAF

v_call: TRBV20-1
cdr3_aa: SATRGPGHEKLF

v_call: TRBV29-1
cdr3_aa: SVPIGTLIYNEQF

v_call: TRBV19
cdr3_aa: ASRRGATEAF

v_call: TRBV7-9
cdr3_aa: ASSVAENVVPNEQF

v_call: TRBV27
cdr3_aa: ASSFLAGDGQETQY

v_call: TRBV5-1
cdr3_aa: ASSLGETPNYGYT

v_call: TRBV24-1
cdr3_aa: ATRTTSGGADEQF

v_call: TRBV6-2/TRBV6-3
cdr3_aa: ASSYSLAGTNTGELF

v_call: TRBV7-2
cdr3_aa: ASSFGTGVLGYT

v_call: TRBV4-3
cdr3_aa: ASSQGANSNQPQH

v_call: TRBV11-1
cdr3_aa: ASSEITGPVRSGANVLT

v_call: TRBV7-9
cdr3_aa: ASNPRDRANTGELF

v_call: TRBV3-1
cdr3_aa: ASSRGRDEQF

v_call: TRBV6-1
cdr3_aa: ASRSYGGVADTQY

v_call: TRBV15
cdr3_aa: ATSGRRVTNTGELF

v_call: TRBV20-1
cdr3_aa: SARLGIFQPQH

v_call: TRBV7-8
cdr3_aa: ASSPAPGTGVEQY

v_call: TRBV19
cdr3_aa: ASNSQGGSNQPQH

v_call: TRBV29-1
cdr3_aa: SVSSGTPEQY

v_call: TRBV7-9
cdr3_aa: ASSLSDSSYGYT

v_call: TRBV24-1
cdr3_aa: ATSDLEEHHYGYT

v_call: TRBV12-3/TRBV12-4
cdr3_aa: ASSPPPLEDTQY

v_call: TRBV11-3
cdr3_aa: ASSKFSGSPNEQF

v_call: TRBV5-1
cdr3_aa: ASSLMDYKGPLNTEAF

v_call: TRBV4-2
cdr3_aa: ASSQETQLGYEQY

v_call: TRBV28
cdr3_aa: ASRVQGGSQPQH

v_call: TRBV6-2/TRBV6-3
cdr3_aa: ASSYQGAVTEAF

v_call: TRBV28
cdr3_aa: ASSLFYGRASEQY

v_call: TRBV20-1
cdr3_aa: SATPTGNVVTQY

v_call: TRBV20-1
cdr3_aa: SARVSWTGRRLNTEAF

v_call: TRBV24-1
cdr3_aa: ATSDLQLPDYEQY

v_call: TRBV5-6
cdr3_aa: ASSLVGGPLNTEAF

v_call: TRBV20-1
cdr3_aa: SASLQGLRQPQH

v_call: TRBV12-3/TRBV12-4
cdr3_aa: ASSLGGLQPQH

v_call: TRBV5-1
cdr3_aa: ASSLQGPNTGELF

v_call: TRBV6-5
cdr3_aa: ASSHHSTGGTNYGYT

v_call: TRBV6-2/TRBV6-3
cdr3_aa: ASSYSIGDRGQPSNYGYT